Reported below is one TCR beta chain. This clone was counted a single time. Which antigen it targets is not known. No per-base quality is available; no much larger clone lies one base away. The CDR1 and CDR2 encoded by the germline V gene are SGHDT and YYEEEE. From the cysteine through the phenylalanine, the CDR3 covers 15 amino acids. The kept DNA is CDR3 alone, 45 bases in frame from the first base. At the junction V is shortened by 4 bases and J by 4 bases, with 14 bases in between. These data originate in a study of shared clonotypes between healthy human individuals (dated by TCRdb to 2018 to 2020). Some background on the complete study: The cohort comprised a couple of women and a few men aged 18 to 49 years. Blood TCR repertoires of about 5 healthy adults were deeply sequenced to estimate repertoire size and the extent of clonotype sharing between individuals. Different laboratories and diverse techniques were used to prepare libraries and sequence TCR repertoires, to increase sequencing depth and limit assay-specific biases. For each donor, CD4 naive and CD4 memory were each run on three plates, CD8 naive on two plates, and CD8 memory on one plate. Between about 0.94 and 8.9 billion PBMCs per donor were obtained by leukapheresis.

Overall study outcomes, separate from this receptor: Estimated clonotype richness was generally larger for naive than for memory subsets. Clonotypes shared by all four sorted-subset donors showed higher generation probabilities than non-shared clonotypes. Sharing across a handful of donors was observed for roughly 5.4% of naive CD4, 3% to 3.5% of naive CD8, roughly 2.4% of memory CD4, and less than 0.45% of memory CD8 clonotypes. Rarefaction of sorted-subset datasets indicated incomplete sequencing despite the large sequencing depth. The small number of donors limited the genetic and exposure-history diversity represented. Sampling was limited to blood, and TCR repertoires in tissue likely differ from TCR repertoires in blood. Pairwise subsampling indicated that sequencing depth was expected to affect the degree of clonotype sharing among donors.

Healthy HIV-negative adults with no recently reported acute infections or vaccinations were included as donors. All donors were Caucasian adults living in Nashville, Tennessee, USA. CD4+ T cells were enriched by magnetic negative selection, after which naive cells were positively selected on CD45RA and the negative fraction was taken as the memory subset. Blood was collected by leukapheresis, and PBMCs were isolated by Ficoll-Histopaque density gradient centrifugation and then cryopreserved in liquid nitrogen vapor phase. Purity and quantity of every magnetically sorted T cell population were checked by analytical flow cytometry. Each sorted fraction had its genomic DNA isolated and then quantified by UV absorbance on a Nanodrop 2000c. Using the deep immunoSEQ assay, multiplex PCR amplified TCR CDR3 regions from genomic DNA. Extracted genomic DNA from each cell subset was spread evenly across all wells of several immunoSEQ 96-well plates, with each plate serving as a replicate. For sorted subsets, roughly 200 ng of genomic DNA, equivalent to 30,000 or so T cell genomes, went into each replicate PCR. Purified libraries were measured with a Qubit 3.0 fluorometer, size-checked on a Bioanalyzer 2100, and measured again with the KAPA Library Quantification kit. A separate single-read 150-cycle Illumina NextSeq 550 flow cell was used to sequence each immunoSEQ 96-well plate. As for the original processing: The immunoSEQ output contained only junctional sequences without quality scores, so filtering could not match that applied to full-length reads. Sequences were annotated with PyIR, a Python wrapper for IgBLAST v1.9, using IMGT germline references to assign V/J genes and CDR3. Any read was removed if the V/J assignment was weak (E-value above 1e-6), the CDR3 was missing, or the read contained stop codons, out-of-frame junctions, or ambiguous translated residues. V3J clonotypes were defined as sequences sharing the same inferred V gene, J gene, and CDR3 amino acid sequence. The percentage overlap between two repertoires was calculated by dividing the number of shared unique clonotypes by the size of the smaller repertoire. Repertoire richness was assessed with RTK rarefaction, the Chao1 estimator, and Recon v2.1 estimates of unobserved clonotypes. OLGA was used to compute generation probabilities for all TCRbeta clonotypes that the gDNA method yielded from a handful of donors. The source is immuneACCESS, and TCRdb retained only in-frame sequences with V and J called. Part of the clones is not carried over; for the studies checked, unresolved V genes explain less than half of this, and the remainder is unexplained. That table is the source of V, J and clone size, and D and trimming were worked out from the DNA. For this sample the table gives about 2.4 million clones, of which more than 90% were detected only once. Clones ranked in the top ten supply around 0.14% of the sample.

The specimen sequenced was naive CD4+ T cells sorted from blood. What the cell subset or site label conveys for this sample: CD45RA+ positively selected. The V and J genes are TRBV5-6 and TRBJ2-2, with the D gene not confidently named. The sequence was collected from a man younger than 30 in good health. CDR3 protein: CASSPPRRATGELFF. The nucleotide sequence reads as follows: TGTGCCAGCAGCCCCCCTAGACGAGCCACCGGGGAGCTGTTTTTT.